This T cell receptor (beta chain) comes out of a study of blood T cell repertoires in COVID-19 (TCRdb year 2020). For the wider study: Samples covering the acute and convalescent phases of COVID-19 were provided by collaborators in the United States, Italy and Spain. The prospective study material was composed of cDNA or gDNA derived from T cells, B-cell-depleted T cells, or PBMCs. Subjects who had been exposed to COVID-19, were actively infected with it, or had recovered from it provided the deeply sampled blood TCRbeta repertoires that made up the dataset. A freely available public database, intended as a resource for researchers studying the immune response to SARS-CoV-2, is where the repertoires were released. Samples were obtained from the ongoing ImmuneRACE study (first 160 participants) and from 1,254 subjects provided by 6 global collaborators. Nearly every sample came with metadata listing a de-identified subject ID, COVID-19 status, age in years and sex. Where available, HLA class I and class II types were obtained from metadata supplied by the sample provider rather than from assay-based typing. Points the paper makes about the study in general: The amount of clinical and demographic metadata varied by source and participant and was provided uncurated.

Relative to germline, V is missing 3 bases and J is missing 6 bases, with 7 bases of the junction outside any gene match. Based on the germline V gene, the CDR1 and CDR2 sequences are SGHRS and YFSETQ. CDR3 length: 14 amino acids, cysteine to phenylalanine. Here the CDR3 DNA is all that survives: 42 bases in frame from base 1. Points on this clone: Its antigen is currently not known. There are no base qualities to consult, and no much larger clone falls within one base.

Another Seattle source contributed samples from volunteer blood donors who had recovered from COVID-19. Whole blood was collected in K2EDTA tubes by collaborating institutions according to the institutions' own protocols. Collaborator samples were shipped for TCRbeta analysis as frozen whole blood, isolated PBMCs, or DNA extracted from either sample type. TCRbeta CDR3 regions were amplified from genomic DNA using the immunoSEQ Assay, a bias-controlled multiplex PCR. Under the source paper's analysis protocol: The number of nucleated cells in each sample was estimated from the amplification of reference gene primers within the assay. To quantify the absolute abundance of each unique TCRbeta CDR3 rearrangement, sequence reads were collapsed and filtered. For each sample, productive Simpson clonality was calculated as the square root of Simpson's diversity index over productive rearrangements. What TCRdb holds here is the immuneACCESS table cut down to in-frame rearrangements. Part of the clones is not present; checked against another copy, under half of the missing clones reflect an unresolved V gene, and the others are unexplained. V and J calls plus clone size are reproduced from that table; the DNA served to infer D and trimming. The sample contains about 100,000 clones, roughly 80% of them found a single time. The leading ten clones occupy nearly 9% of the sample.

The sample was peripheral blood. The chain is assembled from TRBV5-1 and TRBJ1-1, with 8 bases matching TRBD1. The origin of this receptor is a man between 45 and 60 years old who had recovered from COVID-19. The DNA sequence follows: TGCGCCAGCAGCTGGGGGGACAGGTTCCCTGAAGCTTTCTTT. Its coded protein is CASSWGDRFPEAFF. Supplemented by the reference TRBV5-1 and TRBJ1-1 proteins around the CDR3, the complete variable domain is KAGVTQTPRYLIKTRGQQVTLSCSPISGHRSVSWYQQTPGQGLQFLFEYFSETQRNKGNFPGRFSGRQFSNSRSEMNVSTLELGDSALYLCASSWGDRFPEAFFGQGTRLTVV.